This TCR beta chain was captured in a study of T cell responses to AZD1222 COVID-19 vaccine. Study summary: Second doses that came at about 4 or about 12 weeks were put together.

Profiling relied on immunoSEQ multiplex PCR, and the TCRdb table lists in-frame clones only, not all of them. The sample records more than 110,000 clones, more than 90% being singletons. Broader study findings: Reportedly, close to half of spike-specific TCRs are directed against unmutated variant regions. None of the repertoires were sampled until the peak T cell response had passed. An increase in Spike-specific TCR breadth and depth was observed after two AZD1222 doses.

This clone was found a few times. The antigen remains unidentified. The CDR3 consists of 12 residues. V lost 2 bases to trimming and J lost 8 bases, with 9 bases between them. CDR1 is LGHDT and CDR2 is YNNKEL in the germline V gene (reference sequence). The sequences come from peripheral blood, collected on day 0 of AZD1222 vaccination. The TCR sequence derives from an adult in good health. The chain carries TRBV3-1 (or the pseudogene TRBV3-2) and TRBJ1-2, with D unclear. CDR3: CASSQLNRGYTF. The CDR3 nucleotides are TGTGCCAGCAGCCAACTAAACCGGGGCTACACCTTC.